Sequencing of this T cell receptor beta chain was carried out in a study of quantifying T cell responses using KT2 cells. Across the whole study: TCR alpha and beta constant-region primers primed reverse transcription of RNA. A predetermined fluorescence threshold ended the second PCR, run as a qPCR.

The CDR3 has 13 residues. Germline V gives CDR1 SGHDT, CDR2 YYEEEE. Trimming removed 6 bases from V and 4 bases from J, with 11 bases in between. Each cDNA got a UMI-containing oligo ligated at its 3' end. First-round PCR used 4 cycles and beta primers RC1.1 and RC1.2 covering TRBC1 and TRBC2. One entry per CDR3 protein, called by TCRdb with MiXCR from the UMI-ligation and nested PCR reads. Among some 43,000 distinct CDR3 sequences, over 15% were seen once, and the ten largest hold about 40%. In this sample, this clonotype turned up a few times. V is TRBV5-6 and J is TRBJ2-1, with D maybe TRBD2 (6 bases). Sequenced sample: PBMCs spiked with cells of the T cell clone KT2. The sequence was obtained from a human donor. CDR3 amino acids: CASTPSAYNEQFF. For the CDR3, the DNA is TGTGCCAGCACTCCTAGCGCGTACAATGAGCAGTTCTTC. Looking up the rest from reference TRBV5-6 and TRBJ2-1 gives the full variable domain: DAGVTQSPTHLIKTRGQQVTLRCSPKSGHDTVSWYQQALGQGPQFIFQYYEEEERQRGNFPDRFSGHQFPNYSSELNVNALLLGDSALYLCASTPSAYNEQFFGPGTRLTVL.